This T cell receptor (beta chain) was recorded in a study of cytomegalovirus exposure and HLA in healthy donors. Study observations and caveats: Clusters of TCRs from the first cohort tended to co-occur in the 130 or so validation repertoires (as a later analysis found). Most TCR sequences were seen very rarely across donors, but some public TCRs occurred in many. Specific recognition of CMV antigens was confirmed in vitro for a few chains (all CMV-associated).

About this clone: The antigen is not known.

This CDR3 comprises 16 residues. Trimming removed 0 bases from V and 3 bases from J, with 9 bases in between. CDR1 is LNHNV, CDR2 YYDKDF, per germline (reference sequence). The donors were members of the validation cohort comprising over a hundred subjects, separate from the roughly 670-subject first cohort. The method was immunoSEQ multiplex PCR; TCRdb's version includes in-frame clones alone and lacks a portion of them. The table records 85,000 to 130,000 clones, about 87% of them present only once. Sequenced sample: PBMCs. This chain links TRBV15 with TRBJ2-6; perhaps TRBD2 as D (5 bases). The receptor comes from a woman younger than 30 in good health and CMV-seropositive. The CDR3 DNA sequence: TGTGCCACCAGCAGAGACCTGGGGAGTGGGGCCAACGTCCTGACTTTC. Its translation: CATSRDLGSGANVLTF.